This T cell receptor (beta chain) emerged from a study of monozygotic twins with inflammatory bowel disease. Making cDNA involved eight separate reactions per sample. Added by template switching were UMIs that each held a 6-nucleotide sample barcode. TCRdb processed the 5' RACE reads again and assigns one entry to each CDR3 protein, with no DNA. Its clone listing holds 350,000 to 400,000 distinct CDR3 sequences. Note on this clonotype: The antigen remains undetermined.

Study-level results: Versus healthy twins, IBD patients showed fewer clonotypes shared with others, especially with disease activity.

The CDR3 runs to 14 residues. The germline V gene encodes CDR1 MDHEN and CDR2 SYDVKM. Researchers isolated total RNA from whole blood without sorting T cells. The clonotype originates from a human donor with ulcerative colitis or Crohn's disease, or a healthy co-twin of an affected twin (not recorded which). Sequencing input: blood. This sequence joins TRBV28 and TRBJ2-7. This CDR3 is CASSFPVSASEQYF.